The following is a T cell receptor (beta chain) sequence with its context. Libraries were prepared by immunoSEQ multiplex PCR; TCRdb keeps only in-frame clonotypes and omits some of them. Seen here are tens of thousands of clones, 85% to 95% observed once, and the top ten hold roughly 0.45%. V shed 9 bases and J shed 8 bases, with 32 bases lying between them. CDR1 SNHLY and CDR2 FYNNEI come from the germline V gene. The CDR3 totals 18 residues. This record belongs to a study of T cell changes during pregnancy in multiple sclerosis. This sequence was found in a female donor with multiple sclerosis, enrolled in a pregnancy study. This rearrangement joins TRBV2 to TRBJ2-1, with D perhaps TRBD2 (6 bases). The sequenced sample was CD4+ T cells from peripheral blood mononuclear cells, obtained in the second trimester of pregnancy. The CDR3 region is CASMASTRILAGSDEQFF. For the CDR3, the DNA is TGTGCCAGTATGGCCTCCACCCGAATACTAGCCGGTTCGGATGAGCAGTTCTTC.